This T cell receptor (beta chain) was captured in a study of cytotoxic CD8 clonotypes in ibrutinib-treated CLL. Study context: Median treatment time before response sampling was 12 months, range 6 to 36. Study outcomes and limitations: Researchers report that baseline clonality outpaced age-matched healthy donors and tracked circulating CD8+ T-cell counts. Public clonotypes were seen rarely and were contracted or stable on treatment.

A remark on this clone: Its specificity is not known.

Trimming took 1 base from V and 10 from J; bases not matched to a gene: 12. The CDR3 contains 17 residues. Method: immunoSEQ multiplex PCR; TCRdb's copy keeps in-frame clones and lacks some. The table lists about 140,000 clones, 75% to 85% of them singletons. The chain carries TRBV23-1 and TRBJ1-6, with 8 bases fitting TRBD1. TRBV23-1 is treated as an ORF (open reading frame) with a function not yet certain. The receptor was isolated from a human donor with chronic lymphocytic leukemia. The input for sequencing was PBMCs, taken after 36 months of ibrutinib treatment. The CDR3 loop reads CASSQFSETGASSPLHF. CDR3 in DNA: TGCGCCAGCAGTCAATTTTCAGAGACAGGGGCTAGCTCACCCCTCCACTTT.